The entry below gives a single T cell receptor beta chain sequence along with its context. The sample is drawn from a study of blood T cell repertoires in COVID-19. Study at large: PBMCs, B-cell-depleted T cells, or T cells were the source of the cDNA or gDNA that made up the material.

Some clones are missing from TCRdb's copy, which holds only in-frame ones; the method was immunoSEQ multiplex PCR. The sample records about 430,000 clones, 80% to 90% being singletons. This CDR3 region has 14 residues. Germline lookup yields CDR1 MNHEY and CDR2 SVGAGI. Trimming removed 5 bases from V and 4 bases from J, with 14 bases in between. The material sequenced was peripheral blood. V gene TRBV6-5 combines with J gene TRBJ1-2; no clear D. The TCR originated in a man between 18 and 35 years old with COVID-19, enrolled during active disease. CDR3 sequence reads: CASSQVSGIYGYTF. DNA of the CDR3: TGTGCCAGCAGTCAGGTCAGCGGAATCTATGGCTACACCTTC.